Each of the 25 T cell receptor beta chains below was sequenced from the same sample in a study of T cell responses to AZD1222 COVID-19 vaccine. The table came from immunoSEQ multiplex PCR; TCRdb's copy has only in-frame clones and leaves some out. The repertoire consists of about 97,000 clones, with 86% occurring once and the leading ten covering less than 6%. Sample: peripheral blood, taken on day 0 of AZD1222 vaccination. The source is an adult in good health.

For this clone: The same CDR3 arises from other DNA sequences in this sample as well. The chain couples TRBV20-1 to TRBJ1-1; D is undetermined. Germline V CDR1 and CDR2: DFQATT, SNEGSKA (reference sequence). V gave up 1 base and J gave up 5 bases, with 5 bases separating them. The CDR3 length is 11 residues. The CDR3 sequence: CSARGGTEAFF. The CDR3, as DNA: TGCAGTGCTAGAGGGGGAACTGAAGCTTTCTTT.

This clone was seen only a few times. The rearrangement uses TRBV6-2 or TRBV6-3 and TRBJ2-7; D gene unclear. Trimming removed 6 bases at V and 3 bases at J, with 12 bases between. The CDR3 sequence is 13 residues long. From germline, CDR1 is MNHEY and CDR2 SVGEGT. The chain's CDR3 is CASSRRPGYEQYF. As DNA, the CDR3 is TGTGCCAGCAGCCGGAGACCCGGCTACGAGCAGTACTTC.

The genes are TRBV9 and TRBJ2-7; TRBD2 matches 7 bases. With 3 bases clipped from V and 3 bases from J, the junction kept 3 bases outside the gene matches. The CDR3 is 13 amino acids. The germline gives CDR1 SGDLS, CDR2 YYNGEE. DNA of the CDR3: TGTGCCAGCAGCGCGACTAGCAGCTACGAGCAGTACTTC. Its protein is CASSATSSYEQYF.

This rearrangement joins TRBV7-6 to TRBJ2-2; D is perhaps TRBD2 (7 bases). The length of the CDR3 is 15 residues. V lost 0 bases and J lost 7, with 12 bases in between. The V gene's germline CDR1 is SGHVS and CDR2 FNYEAQ. This chain's CDR3 is CASSLAEGGVGELFF. The CDR3 coding sequence is TGTGCCAGCAGCTTAGCCGAGGGGGGGGTCGGGGAGCTGTTTTTT.

V gene TRBV3-1 (or the pseudogene TRBV3-2) combines with J gene TRBJ1-2; D gene unclear. Trimming cost V 0 bases and J 8 bases, with 16 bases left between them. Germline CDR1 reads LGHDT; CDR2 reads YNNKEL (reference sequence). CDR3 size: 15 residues. CDR3 protein: CASSQDGIFLGGYTF. The CDR3 region has the DNA TGTGCCAGCAGCCAAGATGGGATTTTCTTGGGCGGCTACACCTTC.

This clone was recorded once. The chain uses TRBV5-5 and TRBJ1-1; D is undetermined. CDR3 length: 13 residues. Trimming removed 4 bases from V and 6 bases from J, with 13 bases in between. Germline V gives CDR1 SGHKS, CDR2 YYEKEE (reference sequence). The CDR3 sequence: CASSPSQAAEAFF. The CDR3 DNA reads as TGTGCCAGCAGCCCCTCCCAAGCTGCTGAAGCTTTCTTT.

This clone was seen a single time. The V call is TRBV15, the J call TRBJ1-5; 8 bases are a match to TRBD1. This CDR3 spans 17 amino acids. Germline CDR1 is LNHNV and CDR2 is YYDKDF (reference sequence). Trimming cost V 0 bases and J 7 bases; bases outside gene matches: 11. This CDR3 reads CATSRDGGPGGYQPQHF. Here the CDR3 DNA reads TGTGCCACCAGCAGAGATGGCGGGCCAGGGGGCTACCAGCCCCAGCATTTT.

CDR3 in amino acids: CATSDGRGDGETQYF. CDR3 sequence (DNA): TGTGCCACCAGTGATGGGAGAGGGGATGGAGAGACCCAGTACTTC. The chain joins TRBV24-1 to TRBJ2-5; D may be TRBD1 or TRBD2 (5 bases each). Germline CDR1 reads KGHDR; CDR2 reads SFDVKD. V was pared by 3 bases and J by 4 bases, with 14 bases between. The CDR3 is 15 amino acids.

The chain uses TRBV18 and TRBJ1-1; D might be TRBD1 (5 bases). CDR1 KGHSH and CDR2 LQKENI come from the germline V gene. The germline V and J ends were trimmed by 2 bases and 5 bases, with 15 bases remaining between them. The CDR3 sequence is 15 residues long. CDR3 sequence reads: CASSPMDSGGTEAFF. CDR3 DNA: TGTGCCAGCTCACCAATGGATTCGGGGGGAACTGAAGCTTTCTTT.

Here the CDR3 reads CASSIGYWGEKLFF. As DNA, the CDR3 is TGTGCCAGCAGTATAGGGTATTGGGGGGAAAAACTGTTTTTT. This chain joins TRBV28 and TRBJ1-4, with D possibly being TRBD1 (5 bases). Germline V gene data show CDR1 as MDHEN and CDR2 as SYDVKM. The CDR3 sequence is 14 residues long. V was shortened by 5 bases and J by 8 bases, with 15 bases between the two germline ends. The variable domain in full, with the rest retrieved from reference TRBV28 and TRBJ1-4, is DVKVTQSSRYLVKRTGEKVFLECVQDMDHENMFWYRQDPGLGLRLIYFSYDVKMKEKGDIPEGYSVSREKKERFSLILESASTNQTSMYLCASSIGYWGEKLFFGSGTQLSVL.

This chain uses TRBV4-1 with TRBJ1-1; D perhaps matches TRBD1 (6 bases). CDR1 is MGHRA, CDR2 YSYEKL, per germline. V was pared by 3 bases and J by 7 bases, with 15 bases between. This CDR3 has 14 residues. CDR3 nucleotide sequence: TGCGCCAGCAGCCACCCCGGCAGGGGCGGTGAAGCTTTCTTT. It yields the protein CASSHPGRGGEAFF.

V is TRBV27 and J is TRBJ2-7, with D perhaps TRBD1 (7 bases). V dropped 2 bases and J dropped 7 bases, with 12 bases sitting between them. Germline CDR1 MNHEY, CDR2 SMNVEV (reference sequence). The CDR3 length is 13 residues. CDR3 residues: CASSLLQGGEQYF. CDR3 in DNA: TGTGCCAGCAGTTTACTCCAGGGGGGAGAGCAGTACTTC.

V gene TRBV7-2 combines with J gene TRBJ1-5; D is uncertain. CDR1 and CDR2 (germline): SGHTA, FQGNSA. The CDR3 is made up of 15 amino acids. V shed 5 bases and J shed 0 bases, with 11 bases lying between them. The CDR3 nucleotides read TGTGCCAGCAGCCCGGGCCCGTATAGCAATCAGCCCCAGCATTTT. Its protein product is CASSPGPYSNQPQHF.

This clone was seen a few times. This sequence joins TRBV19 and TRBJ1-1, with 7 bases lining up with TRBD1. The CDR3 sequence is 15 residues long. V was pared by 6 bases and J by 0 bases, with 7 bases of the junction left unmatched. CDR1 is LNHDA and CDR2 is SQIVND in the germline V gene (reference sequence). The CDR3 DNA is TGTGCCAGTAGACCCCGACAGGGATTGAACACTGAAGCTTTCTTT. Its protein product is CASRPRQGLNTEAFF.

The chain links TRBV7-2 to TRBJ1-3; 10 bases match TRBD1. CDR1 is SGHTA, CDR2 FQGNSA, per germline. The CDR3 totals 17 residues. With 2 bases clipped from V and 1 base from J, the junction kept 5 bases outside the gene matches. CDR3 residues: CASSLRGQGLSGNTIYF. DNA of the CDR3: TGTGCCAGCAGCTTACGGGGACAGGGGTTATCTGGAAACACCATATATTTT.

The chain is built from TRBV5-5 and TRBJ2-3, with D uncertain. Germline-derived CDR1 and CDR2 are SGHKS and YYEKEE (reference sequence). This CDR3 has 18 amino acids. V shed 3 bases and J shed 1 base, with 21 bases lying between them. The CDR3 is CASSSADNPRLGTDTQYF. The DNA of the CDR3 is TGTGCCAGCAGCTCGGCTGATAACCCCCGGCTAGGCACAGATACGCAGTATTTT.

The chain employs TRBV7-9 and TRBJ2-1; 9 nucleotides agree with TRBD1. The CDR3 spans 14 residues. The V gene's germline CDR1 is SEHNR and CDR2 FQNEAQ (reference sequence). V lost 4 bases and J lost 6; bases outside the gene matches: 4. The CDR3 spells CASSSGQGGNEQFF. The DNA of the CDR3 is TGTGCCAGCAGCTCGGGACAGGGAGGCAATGAGCAGTTCTTC.

This clone was counted between two and nine times. CDR3 coding DNA: TGTGCCAGCAGTTACGTCGTCCCCGAGCAGTTCTTC. Protein: CASSYVVPEQFF. The chain recombines TRBV6-2 or TRBV6-3 with TRBJ2-1, with no clear D. The V and J ends lost 2 bases and 10 bases respectively, with 9 bases between them. The CDR3 consists of 12 residues. Germline CDR1 reads MNHEY; CDR2 reads SVGEGT.

This chain uses TRBV5-1 with TRBJ1-2; TRBD1 matches at 7 bases. Per germline, CDR1 SGHRS and CDR2 YFSETQ. Trimming took 0 bases from V and 6 from J; bases not matched to a gene: 5. This CDR3 contains 14 residues. The CDR3 nucleotides read TGCGCCAGCAGCTTGGCCCAGGGGGTGGATGGCTACACCTTC. It specifies CASSLAQGVDGYTF.

This clone was seen more than once but under ten times. The genes are TRBV5-4 and TRBJ1-1; 10 bases map to TRBD1. J was trimmed by 0 bases and V by 4 bases; bases with no gene match: 3. The CDR3 is made up of 15 amino acids. Germline values: CDR1 SGHNT, CDR2 YYREEE (reference sequence). CDR3 residues: CASSGGQGLNTEAFF. CDR3 DNA: TGTGCCAGCAGCGGGGGACAGGGGTTGAACACTGAAGCTTTCTTT.

The genes are TRBV5-4 and TRBJ2-7; TRBD2 is a possible D gene (5 bases). V dropped 7 bases and J dropped 7 bases, with 18 bases sitting between them. The germline V gene encodes CDR1 SGHNT and CDR2 YYREEE (reference sequence). CDR3 length equals 13 residues. CDR3 sequence reads: CASHGVASEEQYF. In nucleotides, the CDR3 is TGTGCCAGCCACGGGGTAGCGTCTGAAGAGCAGTACTTC.

The chain employs TRBV5-4 and TRBJ2-3; TRBD1 agrees at 10 bases. The germline gives CDR1 SGHNT, CDR2 YYREEE (reference sequence). The trim removed 4 bases at V and 3 bases at J, leaving 5 bases unmatched. The CDR3 sequence is 15 residues long. The CDR3 here is CASSQRQGATDTQYF. CDR3 nucleotide sequence: TGTGCCAGCAGCCAAAGACAGGGGGCAACAGATACGCAGTATTTT.

This chain connects TRBV19 to TRBJ2-7; D possibly matches TRBD1 or TRBD2 (5 bases each). V dropped 10 bases and J dropped 5 bases, with 21 bases sitting between them. Germline CDR1 reads LNHDA; CDR2 reads SQIVND (reference sequence). This CDR3 is built from 14 residues. The CDR3 protein is CATQSQGVSDEQYF. The CDR3 DNA reads TGTGCCACCCAGAGCCAGGGAGTTTCTGACGAGCAGTACTTC. The whole variable domain, remainder taken from reference TRBV19 and TRBJ2-7, is DGGITQSPKYLFRKEGQNVTLSCEQNLNHDAMYWYRQDPGQGLRLIYYSQIVNDFQKGDIAEGYSVSREKKESFPLTVTSAQKNPTAFYLCATQSQGVSDEQYFGPGTRLTVT.

The CDR3 reads CASSSFQQPVKPLKREIRPGPQYF. The DNA for the CDR3 is TGTGCCAGCAGCTCCTTCCAACAACCCGTTAAACCCCTAAAGCGCGAAATAAGGCCGGGACCCCAGTACTTC. The chain couples TRBV7-1 to TRBJ2-5; D assignment may be TRBD1 or TRBD2 (5 bases each). TRBV7-1 is recorded as an ORF, its role being uncertain. This CDR3 is built from 24 residues. Trimming took off 3 bases at V and 9 bases at J, with 47 bases between the two ends.

The chain's CDR3 is CASSPTEDTQYF. The CDR3 DNA reads as TGTGCCAGCTCTCCCACCGAAGATACGCAGTATTTT. V and J are TRBV18 and TRBJ2-3, with unresolved D. Trimming took 6 bases from V and 5 from J, leaving 9 bases between them. Germline assignment: CDR1 KGHSH and CDR2 LQKENI. The CDR3 is 12 amino acids. The entire variable domain, with the rest obtained from reference TRBV18 and TRBJ2-3, is as follows: NAGVMQNPRHLVRRRGQEARLRCSPMKGHSHVYWYRQLPEEGLKFMVYLQKENIIDESGMPKERFSAEFPKEGPSILRIQQVVRGDSAAYFCASSPTEDTQYFGPGTRLTVL.